Given below is one T cell receptor (beta chain) in context. The antigen is unknown. This sample is drawn from a study of cytomegalovirus exposure and HLA in healthy donors. Study results and caveats: Productive rates of about 87% or about 30% were seen for most TCR beta V segments in an earlier analysis.

PCR used 60 Vbeta primers and 13 Jbeta primers. The method was immunoSEQ multiplex PCR; TCRdb's version includes in-frame clones alone and lacks a portion of them. The table lists more than 80,000 clones, roughly two thirds of them singletons. The sample consisted of PBMCs. This clonotype was sampled from a female donor in good health and CMV-seronegative.

The CDR3 protein is CASSLGLAGGVDTQYF. The CDR3 region has the DNA TGTGCCAGCAGCTTGGGACTAGCGGGAGGTGTTGATACGCAGTATTTT. The chain joins TRBV7-7 to TRBJ2-3; 15 nucleotides match TRBD2. CDR3 length equals 16 residues. In germline, CDR1 is SSHAT, CDR2 FNYEAQ (reference sequence). V dropped 3 bases and J dropped 6; count of bases not matched to a gene: 4.